This T cell receptor (beta chain) was profiled in a study of blood T cells in healthy people across ages. A second PCR of 7 to 11 cycles used a sample-barcoded 5' primer and a J-beta primer mix. One entry per CDR3 protein, called by TCRdb with MiXCR from the 5' RACE reads. The sample shows about a million distinct CDR3 sequences, roughly 51% of them seen only once. Source material: blood. The TCR originated in a woman aged 55-70 years in good health.

CDR3 residues: CASSLLQGISGNTIYF. CDR3 nucleotide sequence: TGTGCCAGCAGTTTATTACAGGGGATATCTGGAAACACCATATATTTT. This chain links TRBV28 with TRBJ1-3; 7 bases match TRBD1. This CDR3 contains 16 residues. Germline V gene lookup returns CDR1 MDHEN and CDR2 SYDVKM. V shed 1 base and J 1 base; nucleotides not matched to a gene: 4.